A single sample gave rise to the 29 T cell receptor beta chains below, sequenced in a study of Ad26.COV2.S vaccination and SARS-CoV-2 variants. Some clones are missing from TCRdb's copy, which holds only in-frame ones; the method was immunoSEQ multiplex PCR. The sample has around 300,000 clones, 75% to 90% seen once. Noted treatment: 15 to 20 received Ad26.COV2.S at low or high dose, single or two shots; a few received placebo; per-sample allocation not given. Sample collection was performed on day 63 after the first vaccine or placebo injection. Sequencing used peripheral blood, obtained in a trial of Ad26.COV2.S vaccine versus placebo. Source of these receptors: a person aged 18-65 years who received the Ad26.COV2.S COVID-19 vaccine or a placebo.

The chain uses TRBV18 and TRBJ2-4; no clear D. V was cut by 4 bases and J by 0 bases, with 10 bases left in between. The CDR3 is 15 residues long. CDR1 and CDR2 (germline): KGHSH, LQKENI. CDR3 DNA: TGTGCCAGCTCACTAGGCGAACTAGCCAAAAACATTCAGTACTTC. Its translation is CASSLGELAKNIQYF.

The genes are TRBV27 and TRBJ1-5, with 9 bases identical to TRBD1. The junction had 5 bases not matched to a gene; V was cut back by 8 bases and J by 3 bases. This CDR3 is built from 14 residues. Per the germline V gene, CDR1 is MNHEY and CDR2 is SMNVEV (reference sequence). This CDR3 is CASGTGPLNQPQHF. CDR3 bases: TGTGCCAGCGGGACAGGGCCACTCAATCAGCCCCAGCATTTT.

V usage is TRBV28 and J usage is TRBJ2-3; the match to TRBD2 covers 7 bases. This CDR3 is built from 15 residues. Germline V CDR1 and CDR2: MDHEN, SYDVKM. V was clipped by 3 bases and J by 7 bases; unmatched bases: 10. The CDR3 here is CASSLLLAKLNTQYF. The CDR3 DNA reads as TGTGCCAGCAGTTTGCTACTAGCGAAGTTAAATACGCAGTATTTT.

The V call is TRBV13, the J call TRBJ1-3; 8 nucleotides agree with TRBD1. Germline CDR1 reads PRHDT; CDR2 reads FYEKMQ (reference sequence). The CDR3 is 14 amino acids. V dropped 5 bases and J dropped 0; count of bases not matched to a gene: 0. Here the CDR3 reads CASSTGGSGNTIYF. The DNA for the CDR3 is TGTGCCAGCAGCACAGGGGGCTCTGGAAACACCATATATTTT. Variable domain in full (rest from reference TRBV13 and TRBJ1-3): AAGVIQSPRHLIKEKRETATLKCYPIPRHDTVYWYQQGPGQDPQFLISFYEKMQSDKGSIPDRFSAQQFSDYHSELNMSSLELGDSALYFCASSTGGSGNTIYFGEGSWLTVV.

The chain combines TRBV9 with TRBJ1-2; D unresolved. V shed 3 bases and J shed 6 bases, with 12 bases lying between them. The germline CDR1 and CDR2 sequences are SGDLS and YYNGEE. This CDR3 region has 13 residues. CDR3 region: CASSAPPLDGYTF. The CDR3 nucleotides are TGTGCCAGCAGCGCACCCCCTCTGGATGGCTACACCTTC.

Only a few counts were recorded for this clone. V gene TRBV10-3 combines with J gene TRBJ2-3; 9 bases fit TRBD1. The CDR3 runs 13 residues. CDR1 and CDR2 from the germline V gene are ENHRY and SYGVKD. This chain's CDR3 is CAAGTGLTDTQYF. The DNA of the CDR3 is TGTGCGGCGGGGACAGGGCTCACAGATACGCAGTATTTT.

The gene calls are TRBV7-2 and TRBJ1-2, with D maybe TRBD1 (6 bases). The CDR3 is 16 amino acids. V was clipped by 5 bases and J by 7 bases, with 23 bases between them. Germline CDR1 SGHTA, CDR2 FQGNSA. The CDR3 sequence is CASSPQGRPDYRGYTF. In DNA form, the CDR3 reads TGTGCCAGCAGCCCCCAGGGGAGGCCGGATTACCGTGGCTACACCTTC. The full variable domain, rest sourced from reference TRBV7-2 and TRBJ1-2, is GAGVSQSPSNKVTEKGKDVELRCDPISGHTALYWYRQSLGQGLEFLIYFQGNSAPDKSGLPSDRFSAERTGGSVSTLTIQRTQQEDSAVYLCASSPQGRPDYRGYTFGSGTRLTVV.

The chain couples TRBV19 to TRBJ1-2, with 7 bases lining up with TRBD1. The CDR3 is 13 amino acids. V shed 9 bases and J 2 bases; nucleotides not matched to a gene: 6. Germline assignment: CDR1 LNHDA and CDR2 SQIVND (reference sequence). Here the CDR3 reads CASATGINYGYTF. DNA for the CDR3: TGTGCCAGCGCGACAGGGATCAACTATGGCTACACCTTC.

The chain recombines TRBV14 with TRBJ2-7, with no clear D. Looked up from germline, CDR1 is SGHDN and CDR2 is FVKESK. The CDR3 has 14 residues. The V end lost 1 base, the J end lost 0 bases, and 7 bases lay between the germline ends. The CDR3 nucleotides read TGTGCCAGCAGCCAAGCGGTGAACTCCTACGAGCAGTACTTC. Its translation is CASSQAVNSYEQYF.

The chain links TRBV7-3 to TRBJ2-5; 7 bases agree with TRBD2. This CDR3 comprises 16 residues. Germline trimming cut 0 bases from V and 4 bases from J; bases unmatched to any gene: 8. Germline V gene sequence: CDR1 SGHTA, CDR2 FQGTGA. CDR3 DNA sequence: TGTGCCAGCAGCTTAACGCGGGCGGGAGCTGGAGAGACCCAGTACTTC. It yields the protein CASSLTRAGAGETQYF. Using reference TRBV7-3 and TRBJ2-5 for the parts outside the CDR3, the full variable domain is GAGVSQTPSNKVTEKGKYVELRCDPISGHTALYWYRQSLGQGPEFLIYFQGTGAADDSGLPNDRFFAVRPEGSVSTLKIQRTERGDSAVYLCASSLTRAGAGETQYFGPGTRLLVL.

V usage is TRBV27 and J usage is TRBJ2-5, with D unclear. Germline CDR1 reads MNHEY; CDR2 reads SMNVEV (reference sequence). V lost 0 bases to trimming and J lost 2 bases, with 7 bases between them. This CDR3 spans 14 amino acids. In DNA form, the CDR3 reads TGTGCCAGCAGTTTATCGTTCATACAAGAGACCCAGTACTTC. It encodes CASSLSFIQETQYF.

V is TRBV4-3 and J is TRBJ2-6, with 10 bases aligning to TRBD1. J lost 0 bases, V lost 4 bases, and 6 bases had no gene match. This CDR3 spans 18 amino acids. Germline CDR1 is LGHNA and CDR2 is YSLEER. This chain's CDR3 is CASSPGQGGSSGANVLTF. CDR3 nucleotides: TGCGCCAGCAGCCCCGGACAGGGGGGAAGCTCTGGGGCCAACGTCCTGACTTTC.

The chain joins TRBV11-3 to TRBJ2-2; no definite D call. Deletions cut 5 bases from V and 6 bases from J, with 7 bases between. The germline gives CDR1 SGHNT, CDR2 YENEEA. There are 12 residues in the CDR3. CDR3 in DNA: TGTGCCAGCAGCCCCCGGGCCGGGGAGCTGTTTTTT. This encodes CASSPRAGELFF.

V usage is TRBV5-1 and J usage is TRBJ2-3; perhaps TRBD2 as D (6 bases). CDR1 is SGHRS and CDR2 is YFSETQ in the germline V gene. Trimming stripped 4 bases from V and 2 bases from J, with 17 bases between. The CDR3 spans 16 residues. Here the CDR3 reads CASSGLTGTLTDTQYF. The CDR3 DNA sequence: TGCGCCAGCAGCGGGCTGACCGGGACTCTCACAGATACGCAGTATTTT.

The CDR3 DNA reads as TGTGCCAGCAGCCAATTACCGGGACCCAGGAACACTGAAGCTTTCTTT. This encodes CASSQLPGPRNTEAFF. This sequence joins TRBV14 and TRBJ1-1; D is possibly TRBD1 (5 bases). The CDR3 contains 16 residues. Germline V CDR1 and CDR2: SGHDN, FVKESK. Trimming left V 2 bases short and J 1 base short, with 14 bases between.

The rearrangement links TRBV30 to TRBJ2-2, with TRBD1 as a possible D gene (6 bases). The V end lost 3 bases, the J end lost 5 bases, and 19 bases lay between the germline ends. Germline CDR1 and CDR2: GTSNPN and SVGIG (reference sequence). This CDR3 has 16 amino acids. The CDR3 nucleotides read TGTGCCTGGAGAACAGGGAGTGGAGCGCGTACCGGGGAGCTGTTTTTT. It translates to CAWRTGSGARTGELFF.

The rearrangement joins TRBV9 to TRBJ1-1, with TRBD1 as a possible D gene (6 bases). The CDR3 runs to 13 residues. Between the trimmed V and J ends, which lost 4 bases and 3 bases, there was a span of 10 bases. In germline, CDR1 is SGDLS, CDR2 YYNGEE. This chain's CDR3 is CASSLQGYTEAFF. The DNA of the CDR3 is TGTGCCAGCAGCCTACAGGGATACACTGAAGCTTTCTTT.

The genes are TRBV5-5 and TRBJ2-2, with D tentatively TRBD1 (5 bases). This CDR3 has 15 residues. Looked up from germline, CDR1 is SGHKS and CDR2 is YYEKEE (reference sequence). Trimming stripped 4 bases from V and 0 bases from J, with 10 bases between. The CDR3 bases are TGTGCCAGCAGCAAGACGACAGCGAACACCGGGGAGCTGTTTTTT. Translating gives CASSKTTANTGELFF.

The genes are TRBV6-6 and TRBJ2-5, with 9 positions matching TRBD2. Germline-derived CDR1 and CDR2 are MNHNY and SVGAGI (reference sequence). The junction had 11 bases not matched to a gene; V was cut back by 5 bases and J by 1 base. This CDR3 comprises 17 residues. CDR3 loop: CASSPEGRGGAQETQYF. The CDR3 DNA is TGTGCCAGCAGTCCTGAGGGGCGGGGGGGCGCCCAAGAGACCCAGTACTTC.

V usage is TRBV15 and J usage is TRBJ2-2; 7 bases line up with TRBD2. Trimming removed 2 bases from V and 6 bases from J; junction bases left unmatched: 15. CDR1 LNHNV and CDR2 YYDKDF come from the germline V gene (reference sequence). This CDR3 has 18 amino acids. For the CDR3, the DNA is TGTGCCACCAGCAGATCCCTCTCGGGGGGAGTAGGGCCCGGGGAGCTGTTTTTT. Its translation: CATSRSLSGGVGPGELFF.

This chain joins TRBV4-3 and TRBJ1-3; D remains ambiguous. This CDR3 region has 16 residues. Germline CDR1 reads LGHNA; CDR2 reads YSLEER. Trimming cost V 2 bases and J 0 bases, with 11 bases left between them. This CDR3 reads CASSQFKGPSGNTIYF. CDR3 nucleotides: TGCGCCAGCAGCCAATTTAAAGGGCCCTCTGGAAACACCATATATTTT.

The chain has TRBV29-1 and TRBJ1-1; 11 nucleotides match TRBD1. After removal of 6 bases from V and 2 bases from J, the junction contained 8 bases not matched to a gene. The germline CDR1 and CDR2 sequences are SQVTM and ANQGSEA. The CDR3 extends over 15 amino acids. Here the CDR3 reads CSVPGQGVLNTEAFF. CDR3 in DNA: TGCAGCGTCCCGGGACAGGGGGTTTTAAACACTGAAGCTTTCTTT.

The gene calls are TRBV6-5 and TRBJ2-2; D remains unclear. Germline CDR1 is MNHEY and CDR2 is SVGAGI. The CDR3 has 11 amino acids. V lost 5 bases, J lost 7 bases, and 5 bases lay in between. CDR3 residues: CASSLRGELFF. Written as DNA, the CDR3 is TGTGCCAGCAGTCTTCGCGGGGAGCTGTTTTTT.

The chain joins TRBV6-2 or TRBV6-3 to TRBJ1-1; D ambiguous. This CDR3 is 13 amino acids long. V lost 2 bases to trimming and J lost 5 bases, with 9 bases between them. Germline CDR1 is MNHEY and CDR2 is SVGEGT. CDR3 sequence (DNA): TGTGCCAGCAGTTACAATCAGGTAACTGAAGCTTTCTTT. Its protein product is CASSYNQVTEAFF.

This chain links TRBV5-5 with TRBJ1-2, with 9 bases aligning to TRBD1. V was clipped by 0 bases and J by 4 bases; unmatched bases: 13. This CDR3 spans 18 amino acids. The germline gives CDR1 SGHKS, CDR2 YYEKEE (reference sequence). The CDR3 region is CASSLGAAGTGSIYGYTF. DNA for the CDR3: TGTGCCAGCAGCTTGGGGGCGGCCGGGACAGGGAGCATCTATGGCTACACCTTC. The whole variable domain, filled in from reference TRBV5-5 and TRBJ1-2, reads DAGVTQSPTHLIKTRGQQVTLRCSPISGHKSVSWYQQVLGQGPQFIFQYYEKEERGRGNFPDRFSARQFPNYSSELNVNALLLGDSALYLCASSLGAAGTGSIYGYTFGSGTRLTVV.

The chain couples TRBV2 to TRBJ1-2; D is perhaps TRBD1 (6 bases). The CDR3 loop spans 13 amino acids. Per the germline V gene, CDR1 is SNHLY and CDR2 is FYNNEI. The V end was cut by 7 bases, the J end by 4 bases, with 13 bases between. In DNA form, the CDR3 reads TGTGCCAGCACTTGGGACAAGTCCTATGGCTACACCTTC. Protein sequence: CASTWDKSYGYTF.

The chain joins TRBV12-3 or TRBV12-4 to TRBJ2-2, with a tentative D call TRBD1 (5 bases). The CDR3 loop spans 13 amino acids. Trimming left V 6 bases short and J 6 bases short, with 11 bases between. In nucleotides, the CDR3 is TGTGCCAGCAGGACAGCCGGGTCCGGGGAGCTGTTTTTT. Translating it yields CASRTAGSGELFF.

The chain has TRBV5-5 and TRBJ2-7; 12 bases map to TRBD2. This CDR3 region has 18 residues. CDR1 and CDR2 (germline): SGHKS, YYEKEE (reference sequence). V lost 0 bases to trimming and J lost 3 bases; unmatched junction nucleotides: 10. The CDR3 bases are TGTGCCAGCAGCTTGGAGACTAGCGGGGGAATTCTCCTCTACGAGCAGTACTTC. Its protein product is CASSLETSGGILLYEQYF.

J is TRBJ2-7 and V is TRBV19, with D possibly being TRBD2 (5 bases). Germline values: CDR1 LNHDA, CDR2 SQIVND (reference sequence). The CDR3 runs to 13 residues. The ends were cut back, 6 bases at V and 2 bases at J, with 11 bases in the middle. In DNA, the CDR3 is TGTGCCAGTAGCTTCGGGAAAACCTACGAGCAGTACTTC. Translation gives CASSFGKTYEQYF.